A selection of T cell receptor beta chains follows, all from one sample in a study of cytomegalovirus exposure and HLA in healthy donors. The data were produced by immunoSEQ multiplex PCR, yet TCRdb's version contains in-frame clones alone and is incomplete. The data contain under 250,000 clones, around 80% of them singletons. The sequenced sample was PBMCs. The receptors originated from a man aged 40-49 years in good health and CMV-seropositive. Both conserved end residues are part of each CDR3.

CASSGKGQYLGDTGELFF	TRBV10-2
CASSLGLAGPTDTQYF	TRBV7-3
CASSSQGGGQPQHF	TRBV7-9
CASNEGEQFF	TRBV6-5
CASSLDRGRANEKLFF	TRBV5-4
CASSYQGAAGVNIQYF	TRBV19
CASNPGQGMSGYTF	TRBV6-6
CASSGTGNYEQYF	TRBV6-1
CASSFGLAGGQKETQYF	TRBV7-9
CASSPQVAGDYTDTQYF	TRBV7-2
CASSPIAGGFYEQYF	TRBV7-3
CASGRTTDTQYF	TRBV2
CASSRTWGTDYGYTF	TRBV7-8
CASSGQWGHQPQHF	TRBV19
CASSLQGAAYEQYF	TRBV11-2
CASSLSPAIDTQYF	TRBV7-6
CASSQVGATGGTSSGNTIYF	TRBV4-1
CAGGFLNTEAFF	TRBV6-1
CASSLETGGGYEQYF	TRBV5-1
CASSLKSASGHYEQYF	TRBV5-1
CASSLEGQGNQPQHF	TRBV11-2
CASSVDRRRYEQYF	TRBV9
CASGLALGQGTGNTIYF	TRBV12-5
CASSLRSGSGGELFF	TRBV7-8
CASSQDYGLNEQFF	TRBV4-1
CASTPGTGNEQFF	TRBV6-6
CASSFLAVSTDTQYF	TRBV27
CASSPGEIAAYEQYF	TRBV5-1
CASSTGLAANTGELFF	TRBV5-1
CASTGTSGSETQYF	TRBV2
CASSLDLAEYYEQYF	TRBV7-9